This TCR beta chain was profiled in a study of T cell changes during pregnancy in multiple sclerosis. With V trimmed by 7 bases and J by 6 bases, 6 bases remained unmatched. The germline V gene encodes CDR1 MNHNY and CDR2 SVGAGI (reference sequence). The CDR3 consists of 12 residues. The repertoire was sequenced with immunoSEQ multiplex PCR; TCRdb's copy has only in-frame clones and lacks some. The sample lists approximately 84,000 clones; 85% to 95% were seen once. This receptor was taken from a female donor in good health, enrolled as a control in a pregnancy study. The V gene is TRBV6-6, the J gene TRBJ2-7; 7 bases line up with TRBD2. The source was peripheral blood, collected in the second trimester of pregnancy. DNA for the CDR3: TGTGCCAGCAATTTACTAGCGTCCGAGCAGTACTTC. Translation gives CASNLLASEQYF.